This is a list of T cell receptor beta chains from one sample in a study of cytomegalovirus exposure and HLA in healthy donors. Profiling relied on immunoSEQ multiplex PCR, and the TCRdb table lists in-frame clones only, not all of them. The sample has around 160,000 clones; around 68% are singletons. Sequences were obtained from PBMCs. The source of these receptors is a man in his fifties in good health and CMV-seronegative. The CDR3 runs from the conserved cysteine through the conserved F or W. The order of the fields is V gene, clone size, J gene, CDR3 length, D gene, CDR3 DNA, CDR3 protein. A D gene is named only where the DNA matches it firmly. Size values are once, few and many counts, or a class for expanded clones, and some rows have none.

>TRBV7-2|.|TRBJ2-7|15|TRBD2
TGTGCCAGCAGTTATAGCGGGGGCCCCGTAGAGCAGCAGTACTTC
CASSYSGGPVEQQYF
>TRBV5-6|.|TRBJ2-1|14|.
TGTGCCAGCAGCTTGGCCGGGATCTACAATGAGCAGTTCTTC
CASSLAGIYNEQFF
>TRBV7-2|.|TRBJ2-7|15|TRBD2
TGTGCCAGCAGCCCGCCGGCGGGGGGCATCTACGAGCAGTACTTC
CASSPPAGGIYEQYF
>TRBV6-5|.|TRBJ2-7|14|.
TGTGCCAGCAGGTACCTACCCAGGGGCAACGAGCAGTACTTC
CASRYLPRGNEQYF
>TRBV27|few|TRBJ2-2|13|TRBD1
TGTGCCAGCAGTCCGATCACAGGGGGCGAGCTGTTTTTT
CASSPITGGELFF
>TRBV7-2|.|TRBJ2-1|12|TRBD2
TGTGCCAGCAGCTTAGAAGTCGGGGGGTCGTTCTTC
CASSLEVGGSFF
>TRBV19|.|TRBJ1-2|11|.
TGTGCCAGTAGTCAACTTTATGGCTACACCTTC
CASSQLYGYTF
>TRBV2|.|TRBJ2-7|14|TRBD2
TGTGCCAGCAGTGCGGGGGGGGGCGCCCACGAGCAGTACTTC
CASSAGGGAHEQYF
>TRBV7-9|.|TRBJ1-2|13|.
TGTGCCAGCAGCTTAAGGCAGGGCGATGGCTACACCTTC
CASSLRQGDGYTF
>TRBV6-5|few|TRBJ2-1|14|.
TGTGCCAGCAGTGGGGCAGGGAGGTACAATGAGCAGTTCTTC
CASSGAGRYNEQFF
>TRBV5-6|.|TRBJ1-6|13|.
TGTGCCAGCAGCCTAGACCTTAATTCACCCCTCCACTTT
CASSLDLNSPLHF
>TRBV28|.|TRBJ2-1|17|.
TGTGCCAGCAGTCCCCCCGCCTACTTACCAACCTACAATGAGCAGTTCTTC
CASSPPAYLPTYNEQFF
>TRBV19|few|TRBJ1-1|15|TRBD1
TGTGCCAGTAGCTGGGACAGGGGGCGAAGCTCTGAAGCTTTCTTT
CASSWDRGRSSEAFF
>TRBV19|.|TRBJ2-3|13|TRBD1
TGTGCCACCAGGGGGCAGAATTCATATACGCAGTATTTT
CATRGQNSYTQYF
>TRBV28|.|TRBJ2-3|14|TRBD2
TGTGCCAGCGAGAGCGGGGGGGCCACAGATACGCAGTATTTT
CASESGGATDTQYF
>TRBV28|.|TRBJ2-7|15|TRBD1
TGTGCCAGCAGTCTATTTAGGGACAGCTCCTACGAGCAGTACTTC
CASSLFRDSSYEQYF
>TRBV5-1|.|TRBJ2-5|14|.
TGCGCCAGCGGCCGAGAGGGCGGGGTTAAGACCCAGTACTTC
CASGREGGVKTQYF
>TRBV29-1|.|TRBJ2-4|15|TRBD2
TGCAGCGTTGAAGGGGTAGCGGGGGGGCCCAACATTCAGTACTTC
CSVEGVAGGPNIQYF
>TRBV11-2|.|TRBJ1-5|13|.
TGTGCCAGCAGCTTGTCAGATAATCAGCCCCAGCATTTT
CASSLSDNQPQHF
>TRBV7-2|once|TRBJ2-3|15|.
TGTGCCAGCAGCCGTGTTGGCGGTAGCACAGATACGCAGTATTTT
CASSRVGGSTDTQYF
>TRBV4-1|.|TRBJ2-5|19|TRBD2
TGCGCCAGCAGCCAAGACATGCCTAGCGGGGGGGGACTGGGAGAGACCCAGTACTTC
CASSQDMPSGGGLGETQYF
>TRBV6-5|once|TRBJ1-2|14|.
TGTGCCAGCAGTTTCACTTCTACTAACTATGGCTACACCTTC
CASSFTSTNYGYTF
>TRBV29-1|once|TRBJ2-7|14|TRBD2
TGCAGCGTGTCCCTAGCGGGGGGGCCCTACGAGCAGTACTTC
CSVSLAGGPYEQYF
>TRBV5-1|.|TRBJ2-7|13|TRBD1
TGCGCCAGCAGCCCGGGGACAGCCTACGAGCAGTACTTC
CASSPGTAYEQYF
>TRBV5-6|.|TRBJ2-7|13|.
TGTGCCAGCAGCCCGGGACACCTCTACGAGCAGTACTTC
CASSPGHLYEQYF
>TRBV7-6|few|TRBJ1-1|16|TRBD1
TGTGCCAGCAGCCGAGAGACAGGGCGGGTGAACACTGAAGCTTTCTTT
CASSRETGRVNTEAFF
>TRBV6-5|.|TRBJ1-6|16|.
TGTGCCAGCAGTTATCCCCCTGGGGCAGGCAATTCACCCCTCCACTTT
CASSYPPGAGNSPLHF
>TRBV6-6|few|TRBJ1-1|14|.
TGTGCCAGCAGTCAACCGGTCATGAACACTGAAGCTTTCTTT
CASSQPVMNTEAFF
>TRBV7-9|.|TRBJ1-3|16|.
TGTGCCAGCAGCAGGAGAGGCGGCGACTCTGGAAACACCATATATTTT
CASSRRGGDSGNTIYF
>TRBV27|.|TRBJ2-5|14|.
TGTGCCAGCAGTTTATCGTCCACCGGAGAGACCCAGTACTTC
CASSLSSTGETQYF
>TRBV10-1|.|TRBJ2-3|16|TRBD2
TGCGCCAGCAGTGCCAGCCTAGCGGGGAACACAGATACGCAGTATTTT
CASSASLAGNTDTQYF
>TRBV7-9|once|TRBJ1-5|15|TRBD1
TGTGCCAGCAGCCCGGGACAGGGTAGCAATCAGCCCCAGCATTTT
CASSPGQGSNQPQHF
>TRBV6-5|.|TRBJ2-2|13|.
TGTGCCACAGGGTGGAGGGACACCGGGGAGCTGTTTTTT
CATGWRDTGELFF
>TRBV9|few|TRBJ1-4|13|.
TGTGCCAGCAGCGTATCCTTTAATGAAAAACTGTTTTTT
CASSVSFNEKLFF
>TRBV6-1|once|TRBJ2-7|15|TRBD2
TGTGCCAGCACGGGAGTAGCGGGGGCCTCCTACGAGCAGTACTTC
CASTGVAGASYEQYF
>TRBV5-4|.|TRBJ2-3|16|TRBD2
TGTGCCAGCAGCCCAGGACTAGCAGCTAGCACAGATACGCAGTATTTT
CASSPGLAASTDTQYF
>TRBV7-2|.|TRBJ1-1|13|.
TGTGCCAGCTCTCCCCTCCAGTCAACTGAAGCTTTCTTT
CASSPLQSTEAFF
>TRBV5-1|.|TRBJ1-4|14|.
TGCGCCAGCAGCTTGGGGCAGGGGAATGAAAAACTGTTTTTT
CASSLGQGNEKLFF